The next 3 T cell receptor beta chains were all read from a single sample in a study of blood T cell repertoires in COVID-19. Profiling relied on immunoSEQ multiplex PCR, and the TCRdb table lists in-frame clones only, not all of them. The data contain 90,000 to 150,000 clones, 70% to 80% of them singletons. Input material: peripheral blood. These receptors were collected from a woman aged 80 or over with acute or convalescent COVID-19.

This clone was detected only a few times. V is TRBV6-5 and J is TRBJ2-1, with a possible D match to TRBD2 (5 bases). From germline, CDR1 is MNHEY and CDR2 SVGAGI. CDR3 length: 16 residues. Between the trimmed V and J ends, which lost 4 bases and 7 bases, there was a span of 20 bases. CDR3 nucleotides: TGTGCCAGCAGTTCAAGGTACGGGGATCGGCCAAATGAGCAGTTCTTC. It codes for CASSSRYGDRPNEQFF.

The DNA of the CDR3 is TGTGCCAGCAGTTCCGGGACAGGGATTGATCAGCCCCAGCATTTT. Its protein product is CASSSGTGIDQPQHF. The chain combines TRBV7-9 with TRBJ1-5; TRBD1 matches 9 bases. CDR3 length equals 15 residues. Germline V gene lookup returns CDR1 SEHNR and CDR2 FQNEAQ (reference sequence). The V gene end was trimmed by 6 bases and the J gene end by 5 bases; junction bases not matched to a gene: 8.

This clone was seen a few times. The V gene is TRBV5-1, the J gene TRBJ1-2; D perhaps matches TRBD1 (6 bases). CDR1 and CDR2 from the germline V gene are SGHRS and YFSETQ. CDR3 size: 15 residues. V was shortened by 2 bases and J by 4 bases, with 15 bases between the two germline ends. The CDR3 protein is CASSFNREYGYGYTF. The CDR3 coding sequence is TGCGCCAGCAGCTTTAACAGGGAATATGGCTATGGCTACACCTTC. Filled out from reference TRBV5-1 and TRBJ1-2, the complete variable domain reads KAGVTQTPRYLIKTRGQQVTLSCSPISGHRSVSWYQQTPGQGLQFLFEYFSETQRNKGNFPGRFSGRQFSNSRSEMNVSTLELGDSALYLCASSFNREYGYGYTFGSGTRLTVV.